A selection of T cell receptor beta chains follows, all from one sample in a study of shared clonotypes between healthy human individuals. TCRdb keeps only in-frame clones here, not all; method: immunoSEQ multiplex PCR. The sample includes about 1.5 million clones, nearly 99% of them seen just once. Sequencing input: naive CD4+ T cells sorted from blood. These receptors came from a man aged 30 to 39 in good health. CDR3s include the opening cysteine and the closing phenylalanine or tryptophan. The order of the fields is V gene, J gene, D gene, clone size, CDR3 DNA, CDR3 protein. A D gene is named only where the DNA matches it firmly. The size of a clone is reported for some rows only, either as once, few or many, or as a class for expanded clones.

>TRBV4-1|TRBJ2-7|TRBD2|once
TGCGCCAGCAGCCAAGTTGGCGGGAGGGATACCTACGAGCAGTACTTC
CASSQVGGRDTYEQYF
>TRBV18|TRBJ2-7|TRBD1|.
TGTGCCAGCTCACCAGGGTTCGGACAGGAATACGAGCAGTACTTC
CASSPGFGQEYEQYF
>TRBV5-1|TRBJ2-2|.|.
TGCGCCAGCAGCCGGCTAGAGGGGTCCGGGGAGCTGTTTTTT
CASSRLEGSGELFF
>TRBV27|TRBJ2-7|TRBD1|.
TGTGCCAGCAGAGGACAGGGTACCTACGAGCAGTACTTC
CASRGQGTYEQYF
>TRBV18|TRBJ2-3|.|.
TGTGCCAGCTCACCACCGCCGGCAGAGGGGACGCAGTATTTT
CASSPPPAEGTQYF
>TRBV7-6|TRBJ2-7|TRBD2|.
TGTGCCAGCAGGGCCGGGACTAACTACGAGCAGTACTTC
CASRAGTNYEQYF
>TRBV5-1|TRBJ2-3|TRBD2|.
TGCGCCAGCAGCGGGGGACTAGCGGGGAACACAGATACGCAGTATTTT
CASSGGLAGNTDTQYF
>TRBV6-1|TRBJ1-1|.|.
TGTGCCAGCAGTCGGAACACTGAAGCTTTCTTT
CASSRNTEAFF
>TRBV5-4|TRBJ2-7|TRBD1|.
TGTGCCAGCAGCCAACAGGGGGTGTTAAACGAGCAGTACTTC
CASSQQGVLNEQYF
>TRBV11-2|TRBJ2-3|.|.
TGTGCCAGCAGCTTAGCTGGCACAGATACGCAGTATTTT
CASSLAGTDTQYF
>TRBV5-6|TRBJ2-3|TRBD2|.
TGTGCCAGCAGCTCAGTAGCGGGGAGATACACAGATACGCAGTATTTT
CASSSVAGRYTDTQYF
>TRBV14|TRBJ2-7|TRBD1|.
TGTGCCAGCAGCCTTAGACAGGGCTCCGAGCAGTACTTC
CASSLRQGSEQYF
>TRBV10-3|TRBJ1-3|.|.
TGTGCCATCAGCGAGGGCACGGGAAACACCATATATTTT
CAISEGTGNTIYF
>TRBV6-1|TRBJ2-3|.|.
TGTGCCAGCAGTGGGCAGAGCACAGATACGCAGTATTTT
CASSGQSTDTQYF
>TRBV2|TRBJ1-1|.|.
TGTGCCAGCAGTGCAGTGAACACTGAAGCTTTCTTT
CASSAVNTEAFF
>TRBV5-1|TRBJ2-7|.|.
TGCGCCAGCAGCTTGGCAACGGGGTACCGGTACGAGCAGTACTTC
CASSLATGYRYEQYF
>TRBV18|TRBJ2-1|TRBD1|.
TGTGCCAGCTCACTTAATATCGGACAGGGTAACAATGAGCAGTTCTTC
CASSLNIGQGNNEQFF
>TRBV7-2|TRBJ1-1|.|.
TGTGCCAGCAGCTTGCGGGGCGCTTCGAACACTGAAGCTTTCTTT
CASSLRGASNTEAFF
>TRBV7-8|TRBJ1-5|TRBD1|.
TGTGCCAGCAGCCCAGAGACAGGGATCACCAATCAGCCCCAGCATTTT
CASSPETGITNQPQHF
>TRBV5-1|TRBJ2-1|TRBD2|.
TGCGCCAGCAGCTTGGCCGGGAGACTAGCGGGAGATCACAATGAGCAGTTCTTC
CASSLAGRLAGDHNEQFF
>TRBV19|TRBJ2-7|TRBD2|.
TGTGCCAGTAGTCGTGGACTAGCGGGATTCTACGAGCAGTACTTC
CASSRGLAGFYEQYF
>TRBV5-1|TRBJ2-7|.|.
TGCGCCAGCAGCAACGCCTACGAGCAGTACTTC
CASSNAYEQYF
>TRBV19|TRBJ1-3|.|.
TGTGCCAGTAGTGCAGGGCTCAGAAACACCATATATTTT
CASSAGLRNTIYF
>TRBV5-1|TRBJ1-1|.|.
TGCGCCAGCTGTCTACCCAACCCACCAGGGTACACCCATGAAGCTTTCTTT
CASCLPNPPGYTHEAFF
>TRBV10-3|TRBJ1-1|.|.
TGTGCCGTCCAGGGGATATCTCACACTGAAGCTTTCTTT
CAVQGISHTEAFF
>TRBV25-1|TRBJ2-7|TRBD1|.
TGTGCCAGCAGTGAATATAGGCCAGGGGGCTACGAGCAGTACTTC
CASSEYRPGGYEQYF
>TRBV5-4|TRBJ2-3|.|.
TGTGCCAGCAGCTTAAGAGGGGGGGGTCCCGATACGCAGTATTTT
CASSLRGGGPDTQYF
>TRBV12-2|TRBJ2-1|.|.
TGTGCAAGTCGTGGGCTAGCGGGACCCCGTACAATGTGTGAGCAGTTCTTC
CASRGLAGPRTMCEQFF
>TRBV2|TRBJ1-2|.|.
TGTGCCAGCAGTGAACTACGGAATGTAGCTAACTATGGCTACACCTTC
CASSELRNVANYGYTF
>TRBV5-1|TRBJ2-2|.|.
TGCGCCAGCAGCTTGGGTGCGTTGGGCAAGAACACCGGGGAGCTGTTTTTT
CASSLGALGKNTGELFF
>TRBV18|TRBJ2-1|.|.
TGTGCCAGCTCACCTGTTGCAGGGAATGGCAATGAGCAGTTCTTC
CASSPVAGNGNEQFF
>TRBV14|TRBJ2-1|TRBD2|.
TGTGCCAGCAGCCCCCTGCCCGGGAGGGCCTCCAGTGAGCAGTTCTTC
CASSPLPGRASSEQFF
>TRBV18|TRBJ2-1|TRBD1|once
TGTGCCAGCTCACCGCCGGGACAGATCAACAATGAGCAGTTCTTC
CASSPPGQINNEQFF
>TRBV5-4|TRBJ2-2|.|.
TGTGCCAGCAGCTTGTTAAAAGTAGGAGGGGCCGGAACCGGGGAGCTGTTTTTT
CASSLLKVGGAGTGELFF
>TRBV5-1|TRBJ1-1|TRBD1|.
TGCGCCAGCAGCTCCACGACAGGGGATTACACTGAAGCTTTCTTT
CASSSTTGDYTEAFF
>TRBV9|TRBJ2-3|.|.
TGTGCCAGCAGCGTAGACCCCCCAGATACGCAGTATTTT
CASSVDPPDTQYF
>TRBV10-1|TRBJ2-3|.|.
TGCGCCAGCAGTGAACTAGTAACGGATACGCAGTATTTT
CASSELVTDTQYF
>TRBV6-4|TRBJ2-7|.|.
TGTGCCAGCAGCGAACACCGGGACACAATCTACGAGCAGTACTTC
CASSEHRDTIYEQYF
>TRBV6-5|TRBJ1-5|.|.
TGTGCCAGCAGAAAACAGGGTTCTCAGCCCCAGCATTTT
CASRKQGSQPQHF
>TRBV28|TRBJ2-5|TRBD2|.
TGTGCCAGCAGTTTCTTTGGCGCGGGAGTACGGGGCCAAGAGACCCAGTACTTC
CASSFFGAGVRGQETQYF
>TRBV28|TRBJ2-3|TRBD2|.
TGTGCCAGCAGTTTTTTTAGCGGGAGTTCCACAGATACGCAGTATTTT
CASSFFSGSSTDTQYF
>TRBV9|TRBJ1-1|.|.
TGTGCCAGCAGCGTAGGGGCGGAGGTGAACACTGAAGCTTTCTTT
CASSVGAEVNTEAFF